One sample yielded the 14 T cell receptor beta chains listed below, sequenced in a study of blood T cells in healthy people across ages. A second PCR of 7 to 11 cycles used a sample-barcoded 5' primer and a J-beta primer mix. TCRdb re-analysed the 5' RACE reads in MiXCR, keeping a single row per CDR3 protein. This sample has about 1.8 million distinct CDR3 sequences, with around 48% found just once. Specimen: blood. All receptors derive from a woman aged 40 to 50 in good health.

Here the CDR3 reads CASSYVRSNQPQHF. In DNA form, the CDR3 reads TGTGCCAGCAGTTACGTCAGATCTAATCAGCCCCAGCATTTT. V gene TRBV6-2 or TRBV6-3 combines with J gene TRBJ1-5, with no clear D. V was pared by 2 bases and J by 4 bases, with 9 bases between. From germline, CDR1 is MNHEY and CDR2 SVGEGT. This CDR3 spans 14 amino acids.

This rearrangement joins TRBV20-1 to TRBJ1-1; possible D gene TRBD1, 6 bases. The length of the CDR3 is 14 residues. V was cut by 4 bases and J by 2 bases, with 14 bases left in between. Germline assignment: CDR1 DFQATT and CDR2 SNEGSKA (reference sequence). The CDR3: CSANPGALNTEAFF. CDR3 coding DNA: TGCAGTGCTAATCCAGGGGCGTTAAACACTGAAGCTTTCTTT.

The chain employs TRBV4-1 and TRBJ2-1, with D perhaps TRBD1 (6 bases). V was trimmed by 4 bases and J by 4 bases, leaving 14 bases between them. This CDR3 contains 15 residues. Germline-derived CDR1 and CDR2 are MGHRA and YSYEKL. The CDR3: CASSLPGTYYNEQFF. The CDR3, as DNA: TGCGCCAGCAGCCTGCCCGGGACATATTACAATGAGCAGTTCTTC.

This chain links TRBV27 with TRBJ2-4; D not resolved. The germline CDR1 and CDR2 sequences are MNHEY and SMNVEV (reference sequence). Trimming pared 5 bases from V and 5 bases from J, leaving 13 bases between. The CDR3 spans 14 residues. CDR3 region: CASSTTKRENIQYF. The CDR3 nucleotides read TGTGCCAGCAGTACCACTAAAAGGGAAAACATTCAGTACTTC.

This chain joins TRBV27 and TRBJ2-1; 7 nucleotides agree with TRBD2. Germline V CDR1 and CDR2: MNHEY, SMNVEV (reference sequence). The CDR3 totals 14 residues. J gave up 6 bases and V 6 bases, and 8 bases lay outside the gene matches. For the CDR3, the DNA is TGTGCCAGCAGGCCGGGAGGTCAGCTCAATGAGCAGTTCTTC. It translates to CASRPGGQLNEQFF.

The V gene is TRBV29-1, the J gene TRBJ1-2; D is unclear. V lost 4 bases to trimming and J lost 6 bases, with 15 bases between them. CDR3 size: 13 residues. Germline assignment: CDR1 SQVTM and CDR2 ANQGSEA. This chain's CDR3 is CSVGRYEDDGYTF. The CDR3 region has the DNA TGCAGCGTTGGTAGGTACGAAGATGATGGCTACACCTTC.

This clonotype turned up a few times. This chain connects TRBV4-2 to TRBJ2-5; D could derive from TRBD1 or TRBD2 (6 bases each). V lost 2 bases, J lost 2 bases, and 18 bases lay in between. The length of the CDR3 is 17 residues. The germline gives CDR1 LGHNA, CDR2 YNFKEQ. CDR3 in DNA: TGTGCCAGCAGCCAAAACCTTCTAAGGGGGGCACAAGAGACCCAGTACTTC. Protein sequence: CASSQNLLRGAQETQYF.

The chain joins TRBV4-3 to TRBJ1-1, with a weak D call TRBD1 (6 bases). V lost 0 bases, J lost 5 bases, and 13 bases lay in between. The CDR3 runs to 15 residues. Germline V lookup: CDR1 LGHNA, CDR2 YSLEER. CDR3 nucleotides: TGCGCCAGCAGCCAAGATCTAGGGGGGCGGACTGAAGCTTTCTTT. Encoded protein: CASSQDLGGRTEAFF.

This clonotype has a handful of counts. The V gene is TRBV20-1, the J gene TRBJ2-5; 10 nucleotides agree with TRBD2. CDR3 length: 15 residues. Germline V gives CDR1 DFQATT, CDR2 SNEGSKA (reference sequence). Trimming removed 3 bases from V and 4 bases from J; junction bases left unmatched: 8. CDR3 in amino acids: CSASRLAGVAETQYF. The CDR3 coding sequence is TGCAGTGCTAGTCGGCTAGCGGGGGTTGCAGAGACCCAGTACTTC.

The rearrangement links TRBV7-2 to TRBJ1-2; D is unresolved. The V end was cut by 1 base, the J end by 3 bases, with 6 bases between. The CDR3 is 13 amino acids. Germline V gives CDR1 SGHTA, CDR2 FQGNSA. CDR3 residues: CASSLETHYGYTF. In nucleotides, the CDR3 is TGTGCCAGCAGCTTAGAAACCCACTATGGCTACACCTTC.

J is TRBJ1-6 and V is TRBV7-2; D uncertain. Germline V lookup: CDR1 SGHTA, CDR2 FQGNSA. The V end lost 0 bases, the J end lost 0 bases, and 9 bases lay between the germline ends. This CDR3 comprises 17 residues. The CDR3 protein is CASSLAHQSSYNSPLHF. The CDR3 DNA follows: TGTGCCAGCAGCTTAGCGCACCAGAGCTCCTATAATTCACCCCTCCACTTT.

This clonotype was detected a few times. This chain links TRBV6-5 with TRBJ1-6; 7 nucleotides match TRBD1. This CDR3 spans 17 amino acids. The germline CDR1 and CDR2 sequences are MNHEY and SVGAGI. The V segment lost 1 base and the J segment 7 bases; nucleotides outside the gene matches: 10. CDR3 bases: TGTGCCAGCAGTTACTACCTGACAGGGACAGAGAATTCACCCCTCCACTTT. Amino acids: CASSYYLTGTENSPLHF.

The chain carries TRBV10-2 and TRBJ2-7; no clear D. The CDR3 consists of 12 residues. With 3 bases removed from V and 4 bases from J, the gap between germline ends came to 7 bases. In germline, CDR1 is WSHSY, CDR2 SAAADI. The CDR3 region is CASSDHPYEQYF. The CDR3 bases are TGCGCCAGCAGTGACCACCCGTACGAGCAGTACTTC.

The CDR3 DNA is TGTGCCAGCAGCTTAGAAGTCGCCGGTAGTCTAGCCAAAAACATTCAGTACTTC. Protein product: CASSLEVAGSLAKNIQYF. The chain combines TRBV7-2 with TRBJ2-4; D gene ambiguous. V was clipped by 1 base and J by 0 bases, with 16 bases between them. This CDR3 is 18 amino acids long. The V gene's germline CDR1 is SGHTA and CDR2 FQGNSA.